This note documents a single T cell receptor beta chain sequence. These data come from a study of blood T cell repertoires in COVID-19. For the study at large: COVID-19 samples from acute and convalescent phases originated in the United States, Italy and Spain.

Trimming shortened V by 10 bases and J by 10 bases, and 29 bases separated the two germline ends. This CDR3 is 17 amino acids long. Per germline, CDR1 MDHEN and CDR2 SYDVKM. Authors' data handling: Reference gene primers were amplified, and this amplification served to estimate nucleated cell counts. The method was immunoSEQ multiplex PCR; TCRdb's version includes in-frame clones alone and lacks a portion of them. V and J calls and clone size are given by that table; D and trimming were obtained from the DNA. The data show about 70,000 clones, 85% to 90% seen once. The specimen sequenced was peripheral blood. The origin of this receptor is a human donor in a cohort sampled during active COVID-19. The J gene is TRBJ1-6, the V gene TRBV28; D is uncertain. In DNA, the CDR3 is TGTGCCACCACGATGAGGGTTGCCTCCCCCGTTGGATCACCCCTCCACTTT. It codes for CATTMRVASPVGSPLHF.